These T cell receptor beta chains were read from a single sample in a study of cytomegalovirus exposure and HLA in healthy donors. The method was immunoSEQ multiplex PCR; TCRdb's version includes in-frame clones alone and lacks a portion of them. This table holds under 200,000 clones, around 78% found once. Input material: PBMCs. The source of these receptors is a female donor in good health and CMV-seronegative. CDR3s include the opening cysteine and the closing phenylalanine or tryptophan.

J	V	CDR3
TRBJ1-5	TRBV5-8	CASSRTHRGNQPQHF
TRBJ2-5	TRBV30	CAWTTSGGAPETQYF
TRBJ2-7	TRBV19	CASGIAGSSYEQYF
TRBJ1-1	TRBV18	CASSKSQGPGMNTEAFF
TRBJ2-7	TRBV7-2	CASSLLAGGPYEQYF
NA	TRBV11-2	CASTVAGGYEQYF
TRBJ1-2	TRBV6-6	CASSMRAGANYGYTF
TRBJ2-1	TRBV20-1	CSARLGEQFF
TRBJ1-1	TRBV5-4	CASSLQGGDTEAFF
TRBJ2-4	TRBV11-2	CASSLVRSSTSRRGVF
TRBJ1-2	TRBV7-3	CASSLRYRTNSYGYTF
TRBJ2-7	TRBV29-1	CSVEEPLRGGSSYEQYF
TRBJ2-3	TRBV4-3	CASSPGVAVMTDTQYF
TRBJ2-7	TRBV30	CACISRASEQYF
TRBJ2-1	TRBV7-9	CASSWTGYNEQFF
TRBJ1-5	TRBV10-1	CARQRWGVNQPQHF